The rows below give T cell receptor beta chains drawn from one sample of a study of T cell responses to AZD1222 COVID-19 vaccine. Assay used: immunoSEQ multiplex PCR; TCRdb lists only in-frame clones, some missing. The sample includes about 140,000 clones, almost 90% of them seen just once. The sample was peripheral blood, taken on day 0 of AZD1222 vaccination. These receptors were collected from an adult in good health. CDR3s include the opening cysteine and the closing phenylalanine or tryptophan. Each record gives: D gene, V gene, J gene, CDR3 DNA, CDR3 protein. A D gene is named only where the DNA matches it firmly.

>NA|TRBV9|TRBJ1-1
TGTGCCAGCAGCGTTTCAGAAGGCACTGAAGCTTTCTTT
CASSVSEGTEAFF
>NA|TRBV20-1|TRBJ1-1
TGCAGTTCGGGTGAGCCCACTGAAGCTTTCTTT
CSSGEPTEAFF
>NA|TRBV11-2|TRBJ2-2
TGTGCCAGCAGCCCCGGGACTCGACACTCCGGGGAGCTGTTTTTT
CASSPGTRHSGELFF
>TRBD1|TRBV24-1|TRBJ1-2
TGTGCCACCAGTGCCCCCGTAGGAGACAGGGACGATGGCTACACCTTC
CATSAPVGDRDDGYTF
>TRBD1|TRBV6-2/TRBV6-3|TRBJ2-2
TGTGCCAGCAACCCGGACAGGGGGGGTTCCGGGGAGCTGTTTTTT
CASNPDRGGSGELFF
>TRBD1|TRBV11-2|TRBJ2-1
TGTGCCAGCAGCTCACAGGGGCGCGGCTACAATGAGCAGTTCTTC
CASSSQGRGYNEQFF
>NA|TRBV5-1|TRBJ2-1
TGCGCCAGCAGCTCGGAAGGACGGTACAATGAGCAGTTCTTC
CASSSEGRYNEQFF
>NA|TRBV6-2/TRBV6-3|TRBJ1-1
TGTGCCAGCAGTAAACTATCGGGTACTGAAGCTTTCTTT
CASSKLSGTEAFF
>NA|TRBV7-9|TRBJ2-1
TGTGCCAGCAGCTCCCTTTCCTACAATGAGCAGTTCTTC
CASSSLSYNEQFF
>NA|TRBV7-2|TRBJ1-2
TGTGCCAGCAGCTTAGATCCGGACTATGGCTACACCTTC
CASSLDPDYGYTF
>NA|TRBV7-8|TRBJ2-7
TGTGCCAGCAGCTTACTGGCCCGGCGGACCTACGAGCAGTACTTC
CASSLLARRTYEQYF